Following are 12 T cell receptor beta chains from one sample sequenced in a study of T cell responses to AZD1222 COVID-19 vaccine. Some clones are missing from TCRdb's copy, which holds only in-frame ones; the method was immunoSEQ multiplex PCR. Here the sample spans over 100,000 clones, around 90% being singletons. Sequenced here: peripheral blood, sampled 28 days after the second AZD1222 dose. These receptors were taken from an adult who received the AZD1222 COVID-19 vaccine.

The chain uses TRBV27 and TRBJ2-7; 7 bases fit TRBD1. The CDR3 is 16 residues long. J was trimmed by 5 bases and V by 1 base; bases with no gene match: 11. Germline loops: CDR1 MNHEY, CDR2 SMNVEV (reference sequence). CDR3 residues: CASSLYQGEGGNEQYF. The CDR3 DNA sequence: TGTGCCAGCAGTTTATACCAGGGGGAAGGAGGCAACGAGCAGTACTTC.

The rearrangement uses TRBV3-1 (or the pseudogene TRBV3-2) and TRBJ2-7; D is perhaps TRBD2 (6 bases). Germline values: CDR1 LGHDT, CDR2 YNNKEL (reference sequence). This CDR3 has 14 amino acids. Deletions cut 1 base from V and 4 bases from J, with 11 bases between. This CDR3 is CASSQAGASYEQYF. CDR3 coding DNA: TGTGCCAGCAGCCAAGCGGGAGCGTCGTACGAGCAGTACTTC.

The V gene is TRBV5-6, the J gene TRBJ2-1, with 8 bases lining up with TRBD2. V lost 0 bases to trimming and J lost 0 bases; unmatched junction nucleotides: 5. Germline CDR1 is SGHDT and CDR2 is YYEEEE. The CDR3 has 17 residues. CDR3 sequence: CASSLDTLAGSYNEQFF. The CDR3 region has the DNA TGTGCCAGCAGCTTGGATACCCTAGCGGGCTCCTACAATGAGCAGTTCTTC.

V usage is TRBV11-2 and J usage is TRBJ2-3; D is undetermined. CDR3 length: 13 amino acids. The V end was cut by 3 bases, the J end by 6 bases, with 10 bases between. Germline V gene data show CDR1 as SGHAT and CDR2 as FQNNGV. CDR3 sequence reads: CASSFLNSDTQYF. CDR3 sequence (DNA): TGTGCCAGCAGCTTCCTGAATTCGGATACGCAGTATTTT. Together with reference TRBV11-2 and TRBJ2-3, the CDR3 gives the full variable domain: EAGVAQSPRYKIIEKRQSVAFWCNPISGHATLYWYQQILGQGPKLLIQFQNNGVVDDSQLPKDRFSAERLKGVDSTLKIQPAKLEDSAVYLCASSFLNSDTQYFGPGTRLTVL.

The chain is built from TRBV19 and TRBJ1-5; TRBD1 agrees at 7 bases. The CDR3 contains 19 residues. V was clipped by 4 bases and J by 0 bases; unmatched bases: 15. CDR1 LNHDA and CDR2 SQIVND come from the germline V gene (reference sequence). The CDR3 loop is CASSTLGPGGSYSNQPQHF. Written as DNA, the CDR3 is TGTGCCAGTAGTACCCTCGGGCCAGGGGGAAGTTATAGCAATCAGCCCCAGCATTTT.

The genes are TRBV5-1 and TRBJ2-7; the D gene is possibly TRBD2 (5 bases). The V and J ends lost 7 bases and 0 bases respectively, with 20 bases between them. Germline V gene sequence: CDR1 SGHRS, CDR2 YFSETQ. The CDR3 is 16 amino acids. The CDR3 spells CASGPLGSGSSYEQYF. CDR3 DNA sequence: TGCGCCAGCGGCCCCCTAGGGAGCGGAAGCTCCTACGAGCAGTACTTC.

J is TRBJ2-7 and V is TRBV7-2; 10 nucleotides align to TRBD1. The trim removed 6 bases at V and 4 bases at J, leaving 9 bases unmatched. The CDR3 is made up of 15 amino acids. In germline, CDR1 is SGHTA, CDR2 FQGNSA. CDR3 coding DNA: TGTGCCAGCAGACTCTCCGGGACAGGGGTTTACGAGCAGTACTTC. This translates into CASRLSGTGVYEQYF.

The sample holds one count of this clone. The CDR3 region has the DNA TGTGCCAGCAGGGCAGGGGGCGCCGCGGATAATTCACCCCTCCACTTT. It is translated as CASRAGGAADNSPLHF. V is TRBV11-1 and J is TRBJ1-6; 8 bases are a match to TRBD1. J was trimmed by 5 bases and V by 6 bases; bases with no gene match: 9. The germline CDR1 and CDR2 sequences are SGHAT and FQDESV (reference sequence). The CDR3 extends over 16 amino acids.

J is TRBJ2-5 and V is TRBV9, with 7 bases matching TRBD2. The germline CDR1 and CDR2 sequences are SGDLS and YYNGEE. V lost 4 bases, J lost 1 base, and 10 bases stayed unmatched. The CDR3 has 16 residues. This CDR3 is CASSPGGSGVQETQYF. For the CDR3, the DNA is TGTGCCAGCAGCCCCGGCGGGAGCGGGGTCCAAGAGACCCAGTACTTC.

V and J are TRBV5-5 and TRBJ2-7; no clear D. Germline CDR1 SGHKS, CDR2 YYEKEE (reference sequence). Trimming cost V 4 bases and J 5 bases, with 16 bases left between them. This CDR3 spans 14 amino acids. The CDR3 bases are TGTGCCAGCAGCAGCCGGGTCCAGAACCACGAGCAGTACTTC. Amino acid sequence: CASSSRVQNHEQYF.

In DNA, the CDR3 is TGTGCCAGCTCACCGGCAGACACCGGGGAGCTGTTTTTT. Translating it yields CASSPADTGELFF. This chain uses TRBV18 with TRBJ2-2, with D unclear. CDR1 KGHSH and CDR2 LQKENI come from the germline V gene. This CDR3 is built from 13 residues. The ends were cut back, 3 bases at V and 3 bases at J, with 5 bases in the middle.

The V gene is TRBV28, the J gene TRBJ1-1; D is uncertain. The V end was cut by 7 bases, the J end by 4 bases, with 13 bases between. The CDR3 is 13 residues long. Germline lookup yields CDR1 MDHEN and CDR2 SYDVKM. In nucleotides, the CDR3 is TGTGCCAGCACCAATGATGAGGGCACTGAAGCTTTCTTT. This sequence encodes CASTNDEGTEAFF.